Listed below are T cell receptor beta chains from one sample, sequenced in a study of response to subunit inactivated influenza vaccine. TCRdb passed the RT-PCR reads through MiXCR, listing each CDR3 protein once. This sample yields roughly 500,000 distinct CDR3 sequences, of which roughly 25% are seen a single time; 2.5% to 3% belongs to the top ten. These data are also associated with another study on T cells expressing NK-cell markers.

The sequences come from CD4+ T cells sorted from PBMCs, collected about 12 days after vaccination. These TCRs come from a man aged 50 to 59 who received an inactivated influenza vaccine. Both conserved end residues are part of each CDR3. The D gene is left open where the match is weak. Where a row states a size, it is once, few, many or the class of an expanded clone; other rows omit it.

V,size,J,D,CDR3,DNA
TRBV10-3,few,TRBJ2-1,TRBD1,CAISDKGQGGNEQFF,TGTGCCATCAGTGACAAGGGACAGGGGGGTAATGAGCAGTTCTTC
TRBV25-1,-,TRBJ2-6,TRBD1,CASSDNRGPSGANVLTF,TGTGCCAGCAGTGACAACAGGGGGCCGAGCGGGGCCAACGTCCTGACTTTC
TRBV4-2,-,TRBJ2-5,-,CASSQDPGQSETQYF,TGTGCCAGCAGCCAAGATCCGGGGCAGTCGGAGACCCAGTACTTC
TRBV19,few,TRBJ2-1,-,CASSNEQFF,TGTGCCAGTAGTAATGAGCAGTTCTTC
TRBV6-1,-,TRBJ2-3,TRBD2,CASRSSGGPTDTQYF,TGTGCCAGCAGGTCTAGCGGGGGACCCACAGATACGCAGTATTTT
TRBV5-5,few,TRBJ2-7,-,CASSTTGRSYEQYF,TGTGCCAGCAGCACCACGGGCAGATCCTACGAGCAGTACTTC
TRBV12-3/TRBV12-4,few,TRBJ2-1,-,CASSQRRGMGNEQFF,TGTGCCAGCAGCCAAAGGCGGGGCATGGGTAATGAGCAGTTCTTC
TRBV27,-,TRBJ2-7,-,CASSYRGSYEQYF,TGTGCCAGCAGTTACCGGGGGTCCTACGAGCAGTACTTC
TRBV5-1,-,TRBJ2-3,TRBD2,CASSSGTAGGSGRDTQYF,TGCGCCAGCAGCTCCGGGACCGCGGGCGGGAGTGGGAGAGATACGCAGTATTTT
TRBV5-1,-,TRBJ2-7,TRBD2,CASSLWIAGGGYEQYF,TGCGCCAGCAGCTTGTGGATTGCGGGAGGCGGGTACGAGCAGTACTTC
TRBV4-3,few,TRBJ2-2,-,CASSPGHIFVGELFF,TGCGCCAGCAGCCCAGGACATATTTTCGTCGGGGAGCTGTTTTTT
TRBV10-3,-,TRBJ2-7,-,CAISESDRFSYEQYF,TGTGCCATCAGTGAGAGTGACAGGTTCTCCTACGAGCAGTACTTC
TRBV20-1,-,TRBJ2-1,-,CSALRPISYNEQFF,TGCAGTGCTCTCCGCCCCATCTCCTACAATGAGCAGTTCTTC
TRBV14,few,TRBJ2-5,-,CASSQFYGNQETQYF,TGTGCCAGCAGCCAGTTCTACGGAAACCAAGAGACCCAGTACTTC
TRBV28,few,TRBJ2-7,TRBD1,CASLGGDRKGEQYF,TGTGCCAGTCTGGGTGGGGACAGGAAGGGCGAGCAGTACTTC
TRBV5-1,-,TRBJ1-1,-,CASSLDSLNTEAFF,TGCGCCAGCAGCTTGGACAGCCTGAACACTGAAGCTTTCTTT
TRBV11-2,-,TRBJ2-3,TRBD2,CASSFRTSRPADTQYF,TGTGCCAGCAGCTTCCGGACTAGCCGTCCAGCTGATACGCAGTATTTT
TRBV29-1,-,TRBJ2-1,-,CSATKGSGIEGEQFF,TGCAGCGCCACGAAGGGCTCGGGAATCGAGGGTGAGCAGTTCTTC
TRBV27,few,TRBJ2-7,-,CASSLAPRVGSEQYF,TGTGCCAGCAGTTTGGCCCCACGGGTAGGATCCGAGCAGTACTTC
TRBV24-1,-,TRBJ2-1,-,CATSDSGTPRDNEQFF,TGTGCCACCAGTGATTCTGGGACTCCTCGGGACAATGAGCAGTTCTTC